Shown below are 23 T cell receptor beta chains from a single sample sequenced in a study of blood T cell repertoires in COVID-19. TCRdb's table, derived via immunoSEQ multiplex PCR, lists solely in-frame clones and lacks some. This table holds approximately 160,000 clones, 81% found once. Sequences were obtained from peripheral blood. These receptors all come from a man in his sixties with active or convalescent COVID-19.

The genes are TRBV3-1 (or the pseudogene TRBV3-2) and TRBJ2-5, with 8 bases identical to TRBD1. Germline V gene lookup returns CDR1 LGHDT and CDR2 YNNKEL (reference sequence). This CDR3 comprises 13 residues. With V trimmed by 7 bases and J by 5 bases, 6 bases remained unmatched. In DNA, the CDR3 is TGTGCCAGCAACAACTACAGGGGGGAGACCCAGTACTTC. Translation gives CASNNYRGETQYF.

V gene TRBV14 combines with J gene TRBJ2-5; D unresolved. This CDR3 has 13 amino acids. Trimming cost V 1 base and J 2 bases, with 5 bases left between them. Germline V gene lookup returns CDR1 SGHDN and CDR2 FVKESK. The CDR3 sequence is CASSQALQETQYF. The CDR3 nucleotides are TGTGCCAGCAGCCAAGCCCTGCAAGAGACCCAGTACTTC.

The chain is built from TRBV4-1 and TRBJ2-1; D is unresolved. Trimming left V 2 bases short and J 0 bases short, with 8 bases between. Germline assignment: CDR1 MGHRA and CDR2 YSYEKL. CDR3 size: 15 residues. The CDR3 sequence is CASSQMSSSYNEQFF. The CDR3 bases are TGCGCCAGCAGCCAAATGTCGAGCTCCTACAATGAGCAGTTCTTC.

CDR3 loop: CASSLRQGNTDEQYF. Written as DNA, the CDR3 is TGTGCCAGCTCACTCCGACAGGGTAATACAGACGAGCAGTACTTC. V usage is TRBV18 and J usage is TRBJ2-7; 7 nucleotides match TRBD1. Germline V gene data show CDR1 as KGHSH and CDR2 as LQKENI. This CDR3 has 15 residues. V was pared by 4 bases and J by 5 bases, with 11 bases of the junction left unmatched.

The rearrangement uses TRBV11-2 and TRBJ1-3; no clear D gene. V shed 5 bases and J shed 2 bases, with 13 bases lying between them. CDR1 is SGHAT and CDR2 is FQNNGV in the germline V gene. The CDR3 totals 15 residues. The CDR3: CASSPSPRPGNTIYF. The CDR3 DNA reads TGTGCCAGCAGCCCTAGCCCTCGTCCTGGAAACACCATATATTTT.

This clone occurred many times. The chain couples TRBV2 to TRBJ2-1; 9 bases line up with TRBD2. With V trimmed by 6 bases and J by 0 bases, 9 bases remained unmatched. There are 17 residues in the CDR3. Per the germline V gene, CDR1 is SNHLY and CDR2 is FYNNEI. CDR3 region: CASRASGNPSSYNEQFF. In nucleotides, the CDR3 is TGTGCCAGCAGAGCTAGCGGGAACCCGAGCTCCTACAATGAGCAGTTCTTC.

This clone was recorded only once. The gene calls are TRBV2 and TRBJ2-7; TRBD2 matches at 8 bases. V lost 5 bases, J lost 4 bases, and 7 bases stayed unmatched. The CDR3 is 14 residues long. The germline gives CDR1 SNHLY, CDR2 FYNNEI. The CDR3, as DNA: TGTGCCAGCAGTCGCGACGGGGGGGCGTACGAGCAGTACTTC. Protein sequence: CASSRDGGAYEQYF.

With respect to this clone: The germline gene is not matched at one end of the junction; a read error may be the cause. The chain is built from TRBV3-1 (or the pseudogene TRBV3-2) and TRBJ2-7, with 7 nucleotides matching TRBD1. This CDR3 has 18 residues. Germline loops: CDR1 LGHDT, CDR2 YNNKEL (reference sequence). CDR3 in DNA: TGTGCCAGCAGCGAAGACCCTACGGGAAGGGGGCCTTTAAGCGAGCAGTACTTC. Residues: CASSEDPTGRGPLSEQYF.

V is TRBV6-6 and J is TRBJ1-1, with D perhaps TRBD1 (5 bases). Trimming cost V 5 bases and J 5 bases, with 21 bases left between them. Germline-derived CDR1 and CDR2 are MNHNY and SVGAGI (reference sequence). The CDR3 has 16 amino acids. For the CDR3, the DNA is TGTGCCAGCAGTCGAACTGCGCTAGGGGCGGGAACTGAAGCTTTCTTT. Amino acids: CASSRTALGAGTEAFF.

This chain links TRBV6-1 with TRBJ2-5; D unclear. The CDR3 has 12 residues. V was cut by 2 bases and J by 5 bases, with 6 bases left in between. Germline V lookup: CDR1 MNHNS, CDR2 SASEGT. The CDR3 sequence is CASSELEETQYF. In DNA form, the CDR3 reads TGTGCCAGCAGTGAATTGGAGGAGACCCAGTACTTC.

The table lists this clone with a count of one. The chain uses TRBV6-1 and TRBJ1-6, with TRBD1 identical over 9 bases. The CDR3 has 16 residues. Germline V lookup: CDR1 MNHNS, CDR2 SASEGT. V lost 1 base to trimming and J lost 9 bases; unmatched junction nucleotides: 7. The DNA for the CDR3 is TGTGCCAGCAGTGAAGTTGGGACAGGGTTACGTTCACCCCTCCACTTT. Its translation is CASSEVGTGLRSPLHF.

This clone turned up a few times. The rearrangement joins TRBV6-6 to TRBJ1-5, with a possible D match to TRBD1 (5 bases). CDR1 is MNHNY and CDR2 is SVGAGI in the germline V gene (reference sequence). Trimming took off 5 bases at V and 6 bases at J, with 11 bases between the two ends. The CDR3 sequence is 13 residues long. The CDR3 nucleotides read TGTGCCAGCAGTACTCAGGGTATTCAGCCCCAGCATTTT. Translating gives CASSTQGIQPQHF.

The CDR3 loop reads CASIYETGYGYTF. CDR3 DNA sequence: TGTGCCAGCATCTATGAGACAGGGTATGGCTACACCTTC. The rearrangement uses TRBV7-9 and TRBJ1-2; 7 bases agree with TRBD1. Per the germline V gene, CDR1 is SEHNR and CDR2 is FQNEAQ (reference sequence). Trimming took 7 bases from V and 5 from J; bases not matched to a gene: 7. The length of the CDR3 is 13 residues.

This clone showed up just a few times. The rearrangement links TRBV7-9 to TRBJ2-1; D perhaps matches TRBD2 (6 bases). The V and J ends lost 4 bases and 3 bases respectively, with 16 bases between them. The CDR3 runs 16 residues. CDR1 and CDR2 from the germline V gene are SEHNR and FQNEAQ (reference sequence). The CDR3 protein is CASSWGWSGLYNEQFF. CDR3 coding DNA: TGTGCCAGCAGCTGGGGTTGGAGCGGGCTCTACAATGAGCAGTTCTTC.

The V call is TRBV6-2 or TRBV6-3, the J call TRBJ2-5; D might be TRBD2 (5 bases). V gave up 0 bases and J gave up 9 bases, with 17 bases separating them. The germline V gene has CDR1 MNHEY and CDR2 SVGEGT. The CDR3 contains 15 residues. In DNA, the CDR3 is TGTGCCAGCAGTTACTCTGTTGGTACCGGGAAGGCCCAGTACTTC. This sequence encodes CASSYSVGTGKAQYF.

This chain joins TRBV6-1 and TRBJ1-2, with D possibly matching TRBD1 (6 bases). CDR1 MNHNS and CDR2 SASEGT come from the germline V gene. CDR3 length: 15 amino acids. The V end lost 3 bases, the J end lost 4 bases, and 15 bases lay between the germline ends. CDR3 protein: CASSDPGTSVYGYTF. CDR3 DNA: TGTGCCAGCAGTGACCCTGGGACATCTGTCTATGGCTACACCTTC.

V and J are TRBV12-3 or TRBV12-4 and TRBJ1-2; 7 nucleotides line up with TRBD1. The V and J ends lost 4 bases and 4 bases, in that order; junction bases with no gene match: 3. The CDR3 has 13 amino acids. CDR3 DNA: TGTGCCAGCAGTTCTCGGGACAGCTATGGCTACACCTTC. It is translated as CASSSRDSYGYTF.

In nucleotides, the CDR3 is TGTGCCAGCTCACCACCGGGACAGGGACAAGGGGGGCAGTACTTC. The encoded protein is CASSPPGQGQGGQYF. The J gene is TRBJ2-7, the V gene TRBV18, with 9 bases that match TRBD1. The CDR3 is 15 amino acids. Unmatched junction bases numbered 9, after V lost 0 bases and J lost 9 bases. Germline CDR1 reads KGHSH; CDR2 reads LQKENI.

The gene calls are TRBV24-1 and TRBJ2-1; 8 bases are a match to TRBD2. J gave up 0 bases and V 3 bases, and 9 bases lay outside the gene matches. Germline assignment: CDR1 KGHDR and CDR2 SFDVKD. The CDR3 sequence is 18 residues long. In DNA, the CDR3 is TGTGCCACCAGTGATCCCTCCACTAGCGGAAGCTCCTACAATGAGCAGTTCTTC. Protein product: CATSDPSTSGSSYNEQFF.

The V call is TRBV5-4, the J call TRBJ2-1, with 8 bases identical to TRBD2. Germline trimming cut 3 bases from V and 7 bases from J; bases unmatched to any gene: 6. Germline V gives CDR1 SGHNT, CDR2 YYREEE (reference sequence). The CDR3 consists of 14 residues. CDR3 loop: CASSSEPSGNEQFF. The CDR3 coding sequence is TGTGCCAGCAGCTCGGAGCCTAGCGGGAATGAGCAGTTCTTC.

Worth noting for this clone: Other DNA sequences in the sample encode the same CDR3. V usage is TRBV2 and J usage is TRBJ2-3; the D is unclear. Looked up from germline, CDR1 is SNHLY and CDR2 is FYNNEI. The V gene lost 4 bases and the J gene lost 0 bases, with 5 bases spanning the gap. The CDR3 has 13 residues. CDR3 nucleotides: TGTGCCAGCAGTGGTTCAAGCACAGATACGCAGTATTTT. This gives the protein CASSGSSTDTQYF. The variable domain in full, with the rest retrieved from reference TRBV2 and TRBJ2-3, is EPEVTQTPSHQVTQMGQEVILRCVPISNHLYFYWYRQILGQKVEFLVSFYNNEISEKSEIFDDQFSVERPDGSNFTLKIRSTKLEDSAMYFCASSGSSTDTQYFGPGTRLTVL.

The V call is TRBV6-2 or TRBV6-3, the J call TRBJ2-5, with D tentatively TRBD2 (5 bases). This CDR3 is built from 16 residues. V was shortened by 0 bases and J by 11 bases, with 22 bases between the two germline ends. CDR1 MNHEY and CDR2 SVGEGT come from the germline V gene. CDR3 in amino acids: CASSYSRLALTEGQYF. In DNA, the CDR3 is TGTGCCAGCAGTTACTCGCGCCTAGCCCTAACCGAGGGACAGTACTTC.

This clone has just a few counts. The chain joins TRBV15 to TRBJ2-5; tentative D call: TRBD2 (5 bases). Germline lookup yields CDR1 LNHNV and CDR2 YYDKDF (reference sequence). The length of the CDR3 is 13 residues. V was clipped by 0 bases and J by 4 bases, with 6 bases between them. DNA for the CDR3: TGTGCCACCAGCAGAGAAGAGGGAGAGACCCAGTACTTC. It translates to CATSREEGETQYF.